The following is a T cell receptor (beta chain) sequence with its context. Seattle's enrolled individuals joined amid active infection and were then monitored longitudinally. The data were produced by immunoSEQ multiplex PCR, yet TCRdb's version contains in-frame clones alone and is incomplete. This sample has fewer than 250,000 clones, with 84% found just once. The sample belongs to a study of blood T cell repertoires in COVID-19. Study context: T cells, B-cell-depleted T cells, or PBMCs provided the cDNA or gDNA that served as material.

The CDR3 totals 13 residues. Germline trimming cut 5 bases from V and 3 bases from J; bases unmatched to any gene: 2. Germline V gene data show CDR1 as SGHRS and CDR2 as YFSETQ. The sequence was collected from a woman at least 80 years old with COVID-19, enrolled during active disease. Sequenced sample: peripheral blood. The chain couples TRBV5-1 to TRBJ1-5; 7 bases fit TRBD1. DNA of the CDR3: TGCGCCAGCAGACAGGGGAACAATCAGCCCCAGCATTTT. It codes for CASRQGNNQPQHF.